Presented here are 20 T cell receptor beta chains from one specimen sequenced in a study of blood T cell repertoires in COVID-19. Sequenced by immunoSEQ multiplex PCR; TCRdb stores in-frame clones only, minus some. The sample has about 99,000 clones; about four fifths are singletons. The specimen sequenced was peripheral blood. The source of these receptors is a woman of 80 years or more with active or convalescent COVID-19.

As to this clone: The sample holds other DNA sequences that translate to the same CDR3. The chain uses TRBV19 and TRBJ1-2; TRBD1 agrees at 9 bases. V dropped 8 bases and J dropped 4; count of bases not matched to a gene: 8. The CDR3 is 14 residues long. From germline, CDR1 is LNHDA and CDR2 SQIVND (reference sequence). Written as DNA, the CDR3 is TGTGCCAGTTCCTTCCGGGACAGGGTCTATGGCTACACCTTC. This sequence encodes CASSFRDRVYGYTF.

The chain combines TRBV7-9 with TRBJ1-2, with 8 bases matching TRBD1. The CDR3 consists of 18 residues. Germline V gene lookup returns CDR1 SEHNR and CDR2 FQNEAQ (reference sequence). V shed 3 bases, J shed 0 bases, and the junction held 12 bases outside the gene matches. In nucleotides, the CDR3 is TGTGCCAGCAGCTTTGACAGGGGACTAACGGGGGCTAACTATGGCTACACCTTC. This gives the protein CASSFDRGLTGANYGYTF.

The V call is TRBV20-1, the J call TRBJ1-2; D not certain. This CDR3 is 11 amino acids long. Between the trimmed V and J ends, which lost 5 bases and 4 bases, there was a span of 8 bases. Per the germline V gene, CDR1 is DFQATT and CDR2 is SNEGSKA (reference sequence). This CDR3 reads CSAAGLYGYTF. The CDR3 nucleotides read TGCAGTGCTGCTGGACTCTATGGCTACACCTTC.

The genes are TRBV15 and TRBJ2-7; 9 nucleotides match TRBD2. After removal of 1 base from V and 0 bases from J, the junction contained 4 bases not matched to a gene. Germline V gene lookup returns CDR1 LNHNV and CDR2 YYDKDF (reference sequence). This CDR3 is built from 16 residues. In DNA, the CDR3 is TGTGCCACCAGCAGAGGGAGCGGGGGGAGCTCCTACGAGCAGTACTTC. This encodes CATSRGSGGSSYEQYF.

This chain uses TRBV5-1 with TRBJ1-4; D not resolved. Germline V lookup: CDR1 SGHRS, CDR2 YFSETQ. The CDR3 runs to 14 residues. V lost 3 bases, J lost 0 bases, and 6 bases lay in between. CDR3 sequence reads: CASSSQTTNEKLFF. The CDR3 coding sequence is TGCGCCAGCAGCTCACAGACAACTAATGAAAAACTGTTTTTT.

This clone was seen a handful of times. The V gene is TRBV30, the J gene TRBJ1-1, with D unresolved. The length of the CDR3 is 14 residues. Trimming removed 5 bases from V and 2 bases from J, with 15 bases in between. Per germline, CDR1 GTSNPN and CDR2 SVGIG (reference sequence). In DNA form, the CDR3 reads TGTGCCTGGGAGCCGCCCGCTAGAAACACTGAAGCTTTCTTT. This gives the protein CAWEPPARNTEAFF.

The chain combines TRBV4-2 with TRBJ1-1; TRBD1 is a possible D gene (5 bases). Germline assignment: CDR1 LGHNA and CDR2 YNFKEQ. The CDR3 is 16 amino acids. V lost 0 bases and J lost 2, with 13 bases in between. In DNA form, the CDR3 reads TGTGCCAGCAGCCAAGAAATAGCGGGACCTAACACTGAAGCTTTCTTT. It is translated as CASSQEIAGPNTEAFF.

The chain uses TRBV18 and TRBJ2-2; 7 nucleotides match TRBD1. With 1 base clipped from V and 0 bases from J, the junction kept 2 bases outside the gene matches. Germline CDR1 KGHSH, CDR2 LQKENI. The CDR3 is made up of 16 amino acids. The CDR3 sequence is CASSPRQGPNTGELFF. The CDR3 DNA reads TGTGCCAGCTCACCACGACAGGGACCGAACACCGGGGAGCTGTTTTTT.

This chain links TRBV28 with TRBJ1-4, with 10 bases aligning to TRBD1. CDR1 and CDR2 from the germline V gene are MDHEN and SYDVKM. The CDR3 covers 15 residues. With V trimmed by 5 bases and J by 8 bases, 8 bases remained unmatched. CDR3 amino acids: CASSPGQGYREKLFF. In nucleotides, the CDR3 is TGTGCCAGCAGTCCGGGACAGGGGTACAGGGAAAAACTGTTTTTT.

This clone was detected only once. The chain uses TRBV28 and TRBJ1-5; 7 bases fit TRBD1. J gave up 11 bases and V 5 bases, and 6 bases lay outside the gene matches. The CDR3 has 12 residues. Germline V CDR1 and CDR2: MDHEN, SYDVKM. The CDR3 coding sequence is TGTGCCAGCAGTCTGCAACAGGGGTCCCAGCATTTT. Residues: CASSLQQGSQHF. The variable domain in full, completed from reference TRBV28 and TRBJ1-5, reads DVKVTQSSRYLVKRTGEKVFLECVQDMDHENMFWYRQDPGLGLRLIYFSYDVKMKEKGDIPEGYSVSREKKERFSLILESASTNQTSMYLCASSLQQGSQHFGDGTRLSIL.

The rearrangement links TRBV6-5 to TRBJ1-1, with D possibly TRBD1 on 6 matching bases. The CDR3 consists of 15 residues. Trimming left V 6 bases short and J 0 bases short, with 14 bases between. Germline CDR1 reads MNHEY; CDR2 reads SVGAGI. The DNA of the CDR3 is TGTGCCAGCAGCCGGGGGGACACCTTGAACACTGAAGCTTTCTTT. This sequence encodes CASSRGDTLNTEAFF.

The CDR3 reads CASSLNYNEQFF. In DNA form, the CDR3 reads TGCGCCAGCAGCCTAAACTACAATGAGCAGTTCTTC. V and J are TRBV5-1 and TRBJ2-1; D is unclear. The V gene's germline CDR1 is SGHRS and CDR2 YFSETQ. V lost 4 bases to trimming and J lost 3 bases, with 5 bases between them. The CDR3 is made up of 12 amino acids.

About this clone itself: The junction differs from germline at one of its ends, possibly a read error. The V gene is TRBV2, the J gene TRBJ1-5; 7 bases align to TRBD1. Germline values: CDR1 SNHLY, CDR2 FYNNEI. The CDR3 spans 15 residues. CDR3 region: CASSEGTDSNQPQHF. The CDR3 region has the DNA TGTGCCAGCAGCGAAGGGACAGATAGCAATCAGCCCCAGCATTTT.

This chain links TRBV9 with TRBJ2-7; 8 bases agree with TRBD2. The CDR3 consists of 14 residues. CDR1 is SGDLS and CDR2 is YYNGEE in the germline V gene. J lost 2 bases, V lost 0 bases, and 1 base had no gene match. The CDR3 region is CASSVVAGPYEQYF. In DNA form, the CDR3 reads TGTGCCAGCAGCGTAGTAGCGGGGCCCTACGAGCAGTACTTC.

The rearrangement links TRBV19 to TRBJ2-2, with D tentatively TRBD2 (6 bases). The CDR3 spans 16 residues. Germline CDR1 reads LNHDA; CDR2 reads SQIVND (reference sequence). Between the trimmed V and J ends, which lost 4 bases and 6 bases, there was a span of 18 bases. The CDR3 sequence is CASSKAAGSPAGELFF. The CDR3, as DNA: TGTGCCAGTAGTAAAGCAGCCGGGAGTCCCGCCGGGGAGCTGTTTTTT.

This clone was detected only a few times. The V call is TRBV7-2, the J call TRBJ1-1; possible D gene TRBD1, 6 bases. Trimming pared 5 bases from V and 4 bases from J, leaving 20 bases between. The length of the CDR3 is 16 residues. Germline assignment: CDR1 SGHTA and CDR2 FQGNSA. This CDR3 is CASSRGGGRTGTEAFF. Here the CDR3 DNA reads TGTGCCAGCAGCCGGGGCGGGGGGCGAACAGGCACTGAAGCTTTCTTT.

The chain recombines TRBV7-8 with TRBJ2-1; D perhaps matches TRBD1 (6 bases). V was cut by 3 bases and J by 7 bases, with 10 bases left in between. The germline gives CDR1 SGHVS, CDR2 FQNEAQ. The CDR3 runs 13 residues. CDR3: CASSLETGNEQFF. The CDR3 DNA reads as TGTGCCAGCAGCTTGGAAACAGGGAATGAGCAGTTCTTC.

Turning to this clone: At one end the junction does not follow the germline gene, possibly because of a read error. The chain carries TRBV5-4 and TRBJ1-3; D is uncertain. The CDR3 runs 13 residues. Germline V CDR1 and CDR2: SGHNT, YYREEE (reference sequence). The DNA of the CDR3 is TGTGCCAGCAGCTTGGCCAGTGGAGACACCATATATTTT. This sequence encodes CASSLASGDTIYF. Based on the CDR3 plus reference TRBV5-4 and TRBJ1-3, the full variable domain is ETGVTQSPTHLIKTRGQQVTLRCSSQSGHNTVSWYQQALGQGPQFIFQYYREEENGRGNFPPRFSGLQFPNYSSELNVNALELDDSALYLCASSLASGDTIYFGEGSWLTVV.

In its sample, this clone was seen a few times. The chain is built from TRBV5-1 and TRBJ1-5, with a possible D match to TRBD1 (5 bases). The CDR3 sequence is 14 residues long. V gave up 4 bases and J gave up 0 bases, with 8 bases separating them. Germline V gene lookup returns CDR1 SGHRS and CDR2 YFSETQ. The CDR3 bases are TGCGCCAGCAGCACCGACAGTAGCAATCAGCCCCAGCATTTT. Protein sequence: CASSTDSSNQPQHF.

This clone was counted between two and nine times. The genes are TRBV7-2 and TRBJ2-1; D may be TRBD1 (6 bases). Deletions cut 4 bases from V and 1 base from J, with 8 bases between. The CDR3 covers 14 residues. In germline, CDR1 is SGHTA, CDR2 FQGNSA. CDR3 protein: CASSSRGSYNEQFF. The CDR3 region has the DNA TGTGCCAGCAGCTCCAGGGGTTCCTACAATGAGCAGTTCTTC.